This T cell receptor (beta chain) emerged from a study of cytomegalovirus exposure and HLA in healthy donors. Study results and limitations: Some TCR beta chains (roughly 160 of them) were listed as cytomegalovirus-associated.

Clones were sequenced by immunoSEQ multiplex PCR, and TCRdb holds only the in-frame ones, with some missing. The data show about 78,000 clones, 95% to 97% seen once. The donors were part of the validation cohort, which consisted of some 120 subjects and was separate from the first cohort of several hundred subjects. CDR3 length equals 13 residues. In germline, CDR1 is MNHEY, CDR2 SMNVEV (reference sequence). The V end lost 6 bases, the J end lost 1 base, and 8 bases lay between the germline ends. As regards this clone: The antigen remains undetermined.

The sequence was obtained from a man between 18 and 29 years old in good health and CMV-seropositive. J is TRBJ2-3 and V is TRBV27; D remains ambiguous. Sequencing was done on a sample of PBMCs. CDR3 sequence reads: CASSPQGTDTQYF. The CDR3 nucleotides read TGTGCCAGCAGCCCGCAGGGCACAGATACGCAGTATTTT.